Listed here are 9 T cell receptor beta chains from one sample, sequenced in a study of patients and donors after allogeneic stem cell transplantation. Each CDR3 protein is one row after TCRdb ran MiXCR on the RT-PCR reads. Altogether approximately 200,000 distinct CDR3 sequences are present, less than 45% being singletons, with the ten largest covering 33%. Sequencing input: blood, either unsorted or a sorted T cell fraction (not recorded which). The origin of the receptors is a human donor who was either an allogeneic HSCT recipient or a stem cell or donor lymphocyte infusion donor (not recorded which). It is not recorded whose cells these are; they may come from a transplant donor.

This clonotype was observed a few times. This rearrangement joins TRBV7-6 to TRBJ2-1; unclear D gene. Trimming pared 5 bases from V and 8 bases from J, leaving 16 bases between. The length of the CDR3 is 14 residues. From germline, CDR1 is SGHVS and CDR2 FNYEAQ. The CDR3 nucleotides are TGTGCCAGCAGCATTACGCCCAAAGACTATGAGCAGTTCTTC. It specifies CASSITPKDYEQFF.

The rearrangement links TRBV4-3 to TRBJ2-7; D gene ambiguous. The germline CDR1 and CDR2 sequences are LGHNA and YSLEER. The CDR3 consists of 14 residues. Trimming removed 0 bases from V and 3 bases from J, with 9 bases in between. CDR3 nucleotides: TGCGCCAGCAGCCAAGATTACTCCTTCTACGAGCAGTACTTC. It yields the protein CASSQDYSFYEQYF.

The chain combines TRBV12-3 or TRBV12-4 with TRBJ2-1, with 7 bases that match TRBD2. This CDR3 is built from 17 residues. V was pared by 6 bases and J by 8 bases, with 19 bases of the junction left unmatched. The CDR3 protein is CASSPRSPSAGVDEQFF. CDR3 nucleotides: TGTGCCAGCAGCCCACGGTCCCCCTCTGCGGGAGTAGATGAGCAGTTCTTC.

The rearrangement uses TRBV7-2 and TRBJ2-1, with 8 bases matching TRBD2. With 5 bases clipped from V and 4 bases from J, the junction kept 10 bases outside the gene matches. Germline V gives CDR1 SGHTA, CDR2 FQGNSA. The CDR3 has 16 amino acids. In DNA form, the CDR3 reads TGTGCCAGCAGCGGATATAGCGGGGTAACATACAATGAGCAGTTCTTC. Translation gives CASSGYSGVTYNEQFF.

A few counts support this clonotype. V is TRBV5-1 and J is TRBJ1-1, with TRBD1 as a possible D gene (6 bases). Germline V CDR1 and CDR2: SGHRS, YFSETQ. Trimming shortened V by 1 base and J by 5 bases, and 30 bases separated the two germline ends. The CDR3 covers 20 residues. The CDR3 DNA sequence: TGCGCCAGCAGCTTGTCGGGCCCTCCCGAGCCAGGGGTCGGGGGTACTGAAGCTTTCTTT. Amino acids: CASSLSGPPEPGVGGTEAFF.

This clonotype appeared a few times. J is TRBJ1-4 and V is TRBV24-1; 12 nucleotides line up with TRBD1. Losses at the gene ends were 0 bases for V and 5 bases for J; bases not matched to a gene: 3. CDR1 and CDR2 from the germline V gene are KGHDR and SFDVKD. CDR3 size: 17 residues. The CDR3 region is CATSDLRDRGLNEKLFF. CDR3 sequence (DNA): TGTGCCACCAGTGATTTGAGGGACAGGGGGCTGAATGAAAAACTGTTTTTT.

The CDR3 loop is CSGRGQGPYEQYF. DNA of the CDR3: TGCAGCGGCCGGGGACAGGGCCCCTACGAGCAGTACTTC. The genes are TRBV29-1 and TRBJ2-7; 9 bases align to TRBD1. V shed 7 bases and J 2 bases; nucleotides not matched to a gene: 6. The V gene's germline CDR1 is SQVTM and CDR2 ANQGSEA. The CDR3 covers 13 residues.

In this sample, this clonotype turned up a few times. This chain uses TRBV5-8 with TRBJ2-2, with 7 positions matching TRBD1. J was trimmed by 1 base and V by 0 bases; bases with no gene match: 0. Germline CDR1 reads SGHTS; CDR2 reads YDEGEE. The CDR3 extends over 15 amino acids. The CDR3 DNA is TGTGCCAGCAGCTTGGGGACAGGGAACACCGGGGAGCTGTTTTTT. Encoded protein: CASSLGTGNTGELFF.

The chain recombines TRBV20-1 with TRBJ2-7; D might be TRBD2 (5 bases). The CDR3 consists of 15 residues. CDR1 DFQATT and CDR2 SNEGSKA come from the germline V gene (reference sequence). V gave up 0 bases and J gave up 4 bases, with 16 bases separating them. CDR3 in DNA: TGCAGTGCTAGAGATTGGACTGCCAGTCAATACGAGCAGTACTTC. Its protein is CSARDWTASQYEQYF.